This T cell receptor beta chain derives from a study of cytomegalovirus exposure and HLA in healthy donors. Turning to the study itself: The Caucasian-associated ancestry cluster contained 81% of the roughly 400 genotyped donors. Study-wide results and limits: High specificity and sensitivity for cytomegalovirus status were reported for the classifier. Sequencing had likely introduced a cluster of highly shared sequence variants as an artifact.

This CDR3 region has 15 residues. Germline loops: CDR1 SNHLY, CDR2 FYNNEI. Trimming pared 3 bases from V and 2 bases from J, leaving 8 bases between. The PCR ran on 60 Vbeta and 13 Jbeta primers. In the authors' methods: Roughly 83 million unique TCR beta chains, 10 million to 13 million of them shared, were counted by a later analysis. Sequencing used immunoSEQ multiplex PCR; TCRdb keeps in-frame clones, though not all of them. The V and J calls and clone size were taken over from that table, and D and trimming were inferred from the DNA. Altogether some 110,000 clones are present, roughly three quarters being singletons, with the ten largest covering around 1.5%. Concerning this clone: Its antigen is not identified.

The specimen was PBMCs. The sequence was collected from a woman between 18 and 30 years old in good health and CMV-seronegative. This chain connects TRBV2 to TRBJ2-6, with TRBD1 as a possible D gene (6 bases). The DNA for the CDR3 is TGTGCCAGCAGTGAGAGGACAGCTGGGGCCAACGTCCTGACTTTC. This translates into CASSERTAGANVLTF.